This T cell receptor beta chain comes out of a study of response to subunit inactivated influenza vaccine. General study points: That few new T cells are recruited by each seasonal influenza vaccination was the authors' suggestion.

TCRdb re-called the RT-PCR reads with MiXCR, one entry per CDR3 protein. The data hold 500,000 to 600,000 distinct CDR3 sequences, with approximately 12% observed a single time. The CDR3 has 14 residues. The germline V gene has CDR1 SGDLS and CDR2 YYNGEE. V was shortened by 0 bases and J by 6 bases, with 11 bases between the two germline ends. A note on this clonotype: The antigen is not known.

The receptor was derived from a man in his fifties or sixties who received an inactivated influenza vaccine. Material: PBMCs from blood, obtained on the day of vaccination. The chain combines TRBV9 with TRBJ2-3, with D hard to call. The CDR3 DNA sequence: TGTGCCAGCAGCGTAGAACCAGAAAGGGATACGCAGTATTTT. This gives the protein CASSVEPERDTQYF.